Presented here are 20 T cell receptor beta chains from one specimen sequenced in a study of blood T cell repertoires in COVID-19. Method: immunoSEQ multiplex PCR; TCRdb's copy keeps in-frame clones and lacks some. The top ten clones hold approximately 1.8% of a sample with 300,000 to 350,000 clones, 88% of them seen once. The sequenced material came from peripheral blood. The receptors derive from a woman aged 25 to 39 with COVID-19, enrolled during active disease.

Only a few counts were recorded for this clone. The chain recombines TRBV3-1 (or the pseudogene TRBV3-2) with TRBJ1-1; D gene unclear. The CDR3 sequence is 13 residues long. Germline-derived CDR1 and CDR2 are LGHDT and YNNKEL (reference sequence). Trimming took off 1 base at V and 7 bases at J, with 10 bases between the two ends. CDR3 DNA sequence: TGTGCCAGCAGCCAAGGATCTATAGATGAAGCTTTCTTT. It translates to CASSQGSIDEAFF.

The V and J genes are TRBV29-1 and TRBJ1-4; possibly TRBD1 for D (6 bases). This CDR3 is 14 amino acids long. Germline values: CDR1 SQVTM, CDR2 ANQGSEA. The V end was cut by 7 bases, the J end by 4 bases, with 16 bases between. CDR3 nucleotide sequence: TGCAGCGCCCGGGGAGGGGGAAATAATGAAAAACTGTTTTTT. Translated, it gives CSARGGGNNEKLFF. The full variable domain, with the rest looked up from reference TRBV29-1 and TRBJ1-4, is SAVISQKPSRDICQRGTSLTIQCQVDSQVTMMFWYRQQPGQSLTLIATANQGSEATYESGFVIDKFPISRPNLTFSTLTVSNMSPEDSSIYLCSARGGGNNEKLFFGSGTQLSVL.

This CDR3 is CASSYEQGSGYTF. CDR3 bases: TGTGCCAGCAGTTACGAACAGGGATCTGGCTACACCTTC. This sequence joins TRBV6-5 and TRBJ1-2; tentative D call: TRBD1 (6 bases). Per germline, CDR1 MNHEY and CDR2 SVGAGI. The length of the CDR3 is 13 residues. Trimming pared 2 bases from V and 7 bases from J, leaving 11 bases between.

As for this clone: Other DNA sequences from this sample encode an identical CDR3 as well. The chain is built from TRBV6-5 and TRBJ1-2, with D unresolved. The germline CDR1 and CDR2 sequences are MNHEY and SVGAGI. CDR3 length: 13 residues. Trimming removed 2 bases at V and 4 bases at J, with 8 bases between. The CDR3 loop reads CASSYVRSYGYTF. The CDR3 DNA reads TGTGCCAGCAGTTACGTGAGATCCTATGGCTACACCTTC.

The rearrangement joins TRBV4-3 to TRBJ1-1; perhaps TRBD1 as D (6 bases). The ends were cut back, 3 bases at V and 4 bases at J, with 9 bases in the middle. The CDR3 has 13 residues. CDR1 is LGHNA and CDR2 is YSLEER in the germline V gene. The DNA for the CDR3 is TGCGCCAGCAGCCAGACAGGTGTCACTGAAGCTTTCTTT. Protein product: CASSQTGVTEAFF.

This chain joins TRBV6-5 and TRBJ1-5, with TRBD1 matching over 8 bases. V lost 6 bases and J lost 7; bases outside the gene matches: 8. Germline V gene data show CDR1 as MNHEY and CDR2 as SVGAGI. The CDR3 spans 14 residues. CDR3 in amino acids: CASSDQGAWQPQHF. CDR3 DNA sequence: TGTGCCAGCAGCGATCAGGGGGCTTGGCAGCCCCAGCATTTT.

The chain combines TRBV6-5 with TRBJ2-7; TRBD1 might be the D (5 bases). The V end lost 6 bases, the J end lost 6 bases, and 15 bases lay between the germline ends. CDR3 length: 13 amino acids. Looked up from germline, CDR1 is MNHEY and CDR2 is SVGAGI. The CDR3 region has the DNA TGTGCCAGCAGGAGATTCCAGGGTCCCGAGCAGTACTTC. Residues: CASRRFQGPEQYF.

The chain has TRBV6-1 and TRBJ1-1; D is uncertain. The V end lost 3 bases, the J end lost 0 bases, and 11 bases lay between the germline ends. The CDR3 covers 15 residues. Per germline, CDR1 MNHNS and CDR2 SASEGT. The CDR3 DNA reads TGTGCCAGCAGTGAGTTGGGCCTATTGAACACTGAAGCTTTCTTT. Amino acids: CASSELGLLNTEAFF.

The chain combines TRBV27 with TRBJ1-5, with D tentatively TRBD1 (6 bases). Trimming shortened V by 2 bases and J by 7 bases, and 21 bases separated the two germline ends. The CDR3 covers 17 residues. Germline loops: CDR1 MNHEY, CDR2 SMNVEV (reference sequence). The CDR3 reads CASSLVGGGRAGQPQHF. In nucleotides, the CDR3 is TGTGCCAGCAGTTTAGTGGGTGGGGGCAGGGCTGGACAGCCCCAGCATTTT.

This chain links TRBV6-5 with TRBJ2-2; D remains ambiguous. Trimming took 10 bases from V and 3 from J, leaving 9 bases between them. CDR1 is MNHEY and CDR2 is SVGAGI in the germline V gene. This CDR3 has 12 amino acids. The CDR3 sequence: CATRLYTGELFF. The CDR3 nucleotides read TGTGCCACCCGTCTGTACACCGGGGAGCTGTTTTTT.

The chain joins TRBV2 to TRBJ2-5; 7 nucleotides align to TRBD1. The CDR3 contains 13 residues. Germline CDR1 and CDR2: SNHLY and FYNNEI. Trimming at V came to 6 bases and at J to 1 base, leaving 2 bases not matched to a gene. CDR3 in DNA: TGTGCCAGCAGGGGACAGATCCAAGAGACCCAGTACTTC. It encodes CASRGQIQETQYF.

This chain links TRBV4-1 with TRBJ1-2; 10 positions match TRBD1. V lost 1 base and J lost 8; bases outside the gene matches: 7. The CDR3 totals 15 residues. Germline CDR1 MGHRA, CDR2 YSYEKL. The CDR3 is CASSQVDRGRGGYTF. In nucleotides, the CDR3 is TGCGCCAGCAGCCAAGTTGACAGGGGGCGCGGAGGCTACACCTTC.

The chain joins TRBV4-1 to TRBJ2-2; TRBD2 matches at 14 bases. V dropped 4 bases and J dropped 1; count of bases not matched to a gene: 2. The CDR3 spans 17 residues. Germline V CDR1 and CDR2: MGHRA, YSYEKL. CDR3 DNA sequence: TGCGCCAGCAGCCCCGGACTAGCGGGGGGGAACACCGGGGAGCTGTTTTTT. Residues: CASSPGLAGGNTGELFF.

The V and J genes are TRBV7-9 and TRBJ2-3, with a weak D call TRBD2 (5 bases). Trimming cost V 3 bases and J 6 bases, with 7 bases left between them. This CDR3 spans 12 amino acids. The germline gives CDR1 SEHNR, CDR2 FQNEAQ (reference sequence). CDR3 nucleotide sequence: TGTGCCAGCAGCTTGAGGGCGGATACGCAGTATTTT. This gives the protein CASSLRADTQYF.

The chain couples TRBV9 to TRBJ2-5, with D perhaps matching TRBD2 (6 bases). Germline CDR1 is SGDLS and CDR2 is YYNGEE. V lost 4 bases to trimming and J lost 4 bases, with 20 bases between them. This CDR3 is 16 amino acids long. The CDR3 is CASSPQLGVGGETQYF. CDR3 nucleotides: TGTGCCAGCAGCCCACAATTGGGGGTGGGGGGAGAGACCCAGTACTTC.

This chain uses TRBV6-5 with TRBJ1-2, with 10 bases that match TRBD1. CDR1 MNHEY and CDR2 SVGAGI come from the germline V gene. With V trimmed by 7 bases and J by 4 bases, 6 bases remained unmatched. The CDR3 contains 14 residues. The CDR3 loop is CASTTTGGGYGYTF. CDR3 in DNA: TGTGCCAGCACCACGACAGGGGGCGGCTATGGCTACACCTTC.

CDR3: CATSLGGPPYEQYF. The CDR3 bases are TGTGCCACCTCGTTGGGAGGGCCCCCCTACGAGCAGTACTTC. This chain joins TRBV11-3 and TRBJ2-7, with 7 bases aligning to TRBD2. CDR1 and CDR2 (germline): SGHNT, YENEEA. CDR3 size: 14 residues. After removal of 10 bases from V and 2 bases from J, the junction contained 11 bases not matched to a gene. Full variable domain (missing parts from reference TRBV11-3 and TRBJ2-7): EAGVVQSPRYKIIEKKQPVAFWCNPISGHNTLYWYLQNLGQGPELLIRYENEEAVDDSQLPKDRFSAERLKGVDSTLKIQPAELGDSAVYLCATSLGGPPYEQYFGPGTRLTVT.

The V gene is TRBV27, the J gene TRBJ1-1; D is possibly TRBD1 (5 bases). Germline lookup yields CDR1 MNHEY and CDR2 SMNVEV (reference sequence). The CDR3 is 14 amino acids. Trimming removed 3 bases from V and 1 base from J, with 9 bases in between. CDR3 coding DNA: TGTGCCAGCAGTTTCGGGGGAGGGAACACTGAAGCTTTCTTT. It specifies CASSFGGGNTEAFF.

This clone occurred once. This chain connects TRBV27 to TRBJ2-6, with a weak D call TRBD2 (7 bases). This CDR3 contains 18 residues. Between the trimmed V and J ends, which lost 7 bases and 1 base, there was a span of 20 bases. Germline-derived CDR1 and CDR2 are MNHEY and SMNVEV (reference sequence). As DNA, the CDR3 is TGTGCCAGCAACAAAGGGGGGGCGCTTACTTCTGGGGCCAACGTCCTGACTTTC. This translates into CASNKGGALTSGANVLTF.

CDR3 nucleotides: TGTGCCAGCAACGGACAGGGCAAACCCGGTTACACCTTC. It encodes CASNGQGKPGYTF. V gene TRBV6-5 combines with J gene TRBJ1-2; 8 bases line up with TRBD1. V shed 7 bases, J shed 11 bases, and the junction held 12 bases outside the gene matches. The CDR3 sequence is 13 residues long. Germline assignment: CDR1 MNHEY and CDR2 SVGAGI.